The 23 T cell receptor beta chains presented below share a single source sample, sequenced in a study of blood T cell repertoires in COVID-19. TCRdb keeps only in-frame clones here, not all; method: immunoSEQ multiplex PCR. The data show about 120,000 clones, with more than 75% seen just once and roughly 3.9% held by the top ten. The sample taken for sequencing was peripheral blood. Receptors originate from a man aged 55 to 70 with acute or convalescent COVID-19.

This rearrangement joins TRBV4-3 to TRBJ1-1; D unresolved. Germline CDR1 LGHNA, CDR2 YSLEER. V shed 4 bases and J shed 0 bases, with 6 bases lying between them. The CDR3 length is 13 residues. CDR3 in amino acids: CASSPSVNTEAFF. CDR3 in DNA: TGCGCCAGCAGCCCCTCGGTGAACACTGAAGCTTTCTTT.

This sequence joins TRBV27 and TRBJ1-1, with TRBD1 matching over 9 bases. In germline, CDR1 is MNHEY, CDR2 SMNVEV (reference sequence). After removal of 3 bases from V and 5 bases from J, the junction contained 7 bases not matched to a gene. The CDR3 extends over 15 amino acids. The CDR3 reads CASSFRTGVGTEAFF. CDR3 nucleotide sequence: TGTGCCAGCAGTTTCCGGACAGGGGTAGGGACTGAAGCTTTCTTT.

J is TRBJ1-1 and V is TRBV7-2, with TRBD1 identical over 9 bases. This CDR3 is 13 amino acids long. J gave up 5 bases and V 9 bases, and 7 bases lay outside the gene matches. Germline V gene lookup returns CDR1 SGHTA and CDR2 FQGNSA. The CDR3: CASQDRGKTEAFF. In DNA, the CDR3 is TGTGCCAGTCAGGACAGGGGAAAGACTGAAGCTTTCTTT.

The rearrangement joins TRBV6-2 or TRBV6-3 to TRBJ2-2; the D is unclear. CDR3 length equals 12 residues. The ends were cut back, 4 bases at V and 2 bases at J, with 2 bases in the middle. Per germline, CDR1 MNHEY and CDR2 SVGEGT. The CDR3 is CASSSNTGELFF. CDR3 DNA sequence: TGTGCCAGCAGTTCTAACACCGGGGAGCTGTTTTTT.

This clone showed up just once. The V gene is TRBV6-5, the J gene TRBJ2-7; weak D call: TRBD1 (6 bases). The germline V gene encodes CDR1 MNHEY and CDR2 SVGAGI. The CDR3 is 13 residues long. The germline V and J ends were trimmed by 7 bases and 0 bases, with 10 bases remaining between them. The CDR3 loop reads CASNEGHSYEQYF. In DNA, the CDR3 is TGTGCCAGCAACGAGGGACACTCCTACGAGCAGTACTTC.

The chain couples TRBV30 to TRBJ2-3; D perhaps matches TRBD2 (5 bases). V was pared by 2 bases and J by 0 bases, with 12 bases between. Germline V CDR1 and CDR2: GTSNPN, SVGIG (reference sequence). The CDR3 totals 15 residues. The CDR3 is CAWSTPGGSTDTQYF. CDR3 DNA: TGTGCCTGGAGTACCCCGGGCGGGAGCACAGATACGCAGTATTTT.

This rearrangement joins TRBV7-6 to TRBJ2-5, with D perhaps matching TRBD1 (6 bases). Looked up from germline, CDR1 is SGHVS and CDR2 is FNYEAQ. Trimming took off 3 bases at V and 9 bases at J, with 20 bases between the two ends. There are 15 residues in the CDR3. The CDR3 reads CASSLPATQGSPQYF. CDR3 DNA sequence: TGTGCCAGCAGCTTGCCCGCGACTCAGGGGAGTCCCCAGTACTTC. Variable domain in full (rest from reference TRBV7-6 and TRBJ2-5): GAGVSQSPRYKVTKRGQDVALRCDPISGHVSLYWYRQALGQGPEFLTYFNYEAQQDKSGLPNDRFSAERPEGSISTLTIQRTEQRDSAMYRCASSLPATQGSPQYFGPGTRLLVL.

The chain combines TRBV2 with TRBJ2-3; 7 nucleotides match TRBD2. Germline assignment: CDR1 SNHLY and CDR2 FYNNEI. CDR3 length equals 15 residues. J lost 3 bases, V lost 2 bases, and 5 bases had no gene match. CDR3 amino acids: CASSEWGGRTDTQYF. In nucleotides, the CDR3 is TGTGCCAGCAGTGAATGGGGCGGGAGAACAGATACGCAGTATTTT.

This chain joins TRBV28 and TRBJ2-7; the D is unclear. Germline assignment: CDR1 MDHEN and CDR2 SYDVKM. Trimming stripped 6 bases from V and 1 base from J, with 7 bases between. The CDR3 has 12 residues. CDR3 protein: CASSHTSYEQYF. The CDR3 nucleotides read TGTGCCAGCAGCCATACATCCTACGAGCAGTACTTC.

The gene calls are TRBV19 and TRBJ1-2, with unresolved D. V shed 5 bases and J shed 3 bases, with 13 bases lying between them. Germline CDR1 reads LNHDA; CDR2 reads SQIVND (reference sequence). CDR3 length: 14 residues. CDR3 coding DNA: TGTGCCAGTAGTGCTTCCGGGGAGTACTATGGCTACACCTTC. Translating gives CASSASGEYYGYTF.

The V call is TRBV6-2 or TRBV6-3, the J call TRBJ1-2; D is possibly TRBD1 (5 bases). Germline CDR1 reads MNHEY; CDR2 reads SVGEGT. The CDR3 is 14 amino acids. V lost 6 bases and J lost 4, with 15 bases in between. In DNA form, the CDR3 reads TGTGCCAGCAGCCAAGCCCCAGGGATCTATGGCTACACCTTC. Its protein product is CASSQAPGIYGYTF.

This clone has just one count. The chain links TRBV4-3 to TRBJ2-7; 10 nucleotides match TRBD1. CDR1 and CDR2 from the germline V gene are LGHNA and YSLEER. CDR3 length: 15 amino acids. Germline trimming cut 4 bases from V and 4 bases from J; bases unmatched to any gene: 7. This chain's CDR3 is CASSLETGGGYEQYF. CDR3 sequence (DNA): TGCGCCAGCAGCCTGGAGACAGGGGGCGGTTACGAGCAGTACTTC.

The chain links TRBV5-6 to TRBJ1-5, with TRBD1 matching over 9 bases. The length of the CDR3 is 18 residues. Germline V gene lookup returns CDR1 SGHDT and CDR2 YYEEEE. Trimming took 4 bases from V and 0 from J; bases not matched to a gene: 11. CDR3 sequence: CASSHRDRVVDSNQPQHF. DNA of the CDR3: TGTGCCAGCAGCCACCGGGACAGGGTAGTAGATAGCAATCAGCCCCAGCATTTT.

The chain is built from TRBV28 and TRBJ2-7; 8 nucleotides match TRBD1. The V segment lost 7 bases and the J segment 0 bases; nucleotides outside the gene matches: 11. Per germline, CDR1 MDHEN and CDR2 SYDVKM. CDR3 size: 16 residues. CDR3 DNA sequence: TGTGCCAGCAACCCCCCCGTCGGACAGGGCTCCTACGAGCAGTACTTC. As protein: CASNPPVGQGSYEQYF. Drawing the rest from reference TRBV28 and TRBJ2-7, the complete variable domain is DVKVTQSSRYLVKRTGEKVFLECVQDMDHENMFWYRQDPGLGLRLIYFSYDVKMKEKGDIPEGYSVSREKKERFSLILESASTNQTSMYLCASNPPVGQGSYEQYFGPGTRLTVT.

As DNA, the CDR3 is TGTGCCAGTGGGCCAGCCTACGAGCAGTACTTC. This codes for CASGPAYEQYF. The gene calls are TRBV27 and TRBJ2-7; D uncertain. V dropped 9 bases and J dropped 2 bases, with 8 bases sitting between them. CDR1 is MNHEY, CDR2 SMNVEV, per germline (reference sequence). The CDR3 runs to 11 residues.

J is TRBJ2-1 and V is TRBV27, with TRBD2 as a possible D gene (6 bases). Germline V gives CDR1 MNHEY, CDR2 SMNVEV (reference sequence). The germline V and J ends were trimmed by 6 bases and 9 bases, with 9 bases remaining between them. The CDR3 is 11 amino acids. The CDR3 here is CASSRGIEQFF. CDR3 coding DNA: TGTGCCAGCAGCCGGGGGATTGAGCAGTTCTTC.

A note on this clone: The sample holds other DNA sequences that translate to the same CDR3. CDR3 bases: TGCGCCAGCAGCCGAGGCCTCGGGAGTGCAACTAATGAAAAACTGTTTTTT. The encoded protein is CASSRGLGSATNEKLFF. This chain links TRBV4-3 with TRBJ1-4; D not resolved. CDR1 is LGHNA, CDR2 YSLEER, per germline. Trimming stripped 4 bases from V and 0 bases from J, with 15 bases between. This CDR3 has 17 residues.

The J gene is TRBJ2-6, the V gene TRBV7-9; 8 bases align to TRBD1. This CDR3 has 19 residues. J lost 1 base, V lost 2 bases, and 10 bases had no gene match. Per germline, CDR1 SEHNR and CDR2 FQNEAQ (reference sequence). CDR3 amino acids: CASSLRDRSKASGANVLTF. Here the CDR3 DNA reads TGTGCCAGCAGCTTAAGGGACAGGTCGAAGGCTTCTGGGGCCAACGTCCTGACTTTC.

The V call is TRBV9, the J call TRBJ2-2, with TRBD1 matching 9 bases. The V segment lost 2 bases and the J segment 6 bases; nucleotides outside the gene matches: 11. Germline V lookup: CDR1 SGDLS, CDR2 YYNGEE. The CDR3 has 17 amino acids. CDR3 region: CASSVTGGRIGSGELFF. CDR3 nucleotide sequence: TGTGCCAGCAGCGTTACAGGGGGCAGGATTGGGTCCGGGGAGCTGTTTTTT.

The V gene is TRBV30, the J gene TRBJ2-1; 8 nucleotides match TRBD2. Germline loops: CDR1 GTSNPN, CDR2 SVGIG (reference sequence). The CDR3 is 13 residues long. V trimming: 0 bases; J trimming: 9 bases; junction bases outside the gene matches: 4. The CDR3 here is CAWSVGGGREQFF. CDR3 sequence (DNA): TGTGCCTGGAGTGTCGGGGGGGGTCGTGAGCAGTTCTTC. Supplemented by reference TRBV30 and TRBJ2-1, the full variable domain reads SQTIHQWPATLVQPVGSPLSLECTVEGTSNPNLYWYRQAAGRGLQLLFYSVGIGQISSEVPQNLSASRPQDRQFILSSKKLLLSDSGFYLCAWSVGGGREQFFGPGTRLTVL.

V is TRBV14 and J is TRBJ2-1; D might be TRBD2 (7 bases). The germline V and J ends were trimmed by 4 bases and 2 bases, with 15 bases remaining between them. Germline V CDR1 and CDR2: SGHDN, FVKESK. This CDR3 contains 16 residues. The CDR3 reads CASSPRGRAPYNEQFF. CDR3 sequence (DNA): TGTGCCAGCAGCCCGAGGGGGAGGGCGCCCTACAATGAGCAGTTCTTC.

Only a few counts were recorded for this clone. V is TRBV30 and J is TRBJ2-2; the match to TRBD2 covers 7 bases. Germline V gene sequence: CDR1 GTSNPN, CDR2 SVGIG (reference sequence). The CDR3 is 17 residues long. V shed 0 bases, J shed 5 bases, and the junction held 12 bases outside the gene matches. For the CDR3, the DNA is TGTGCCTGGAGTGTACGCCCAGCAGGGAGGGTAACCGGGGAGCTGTTTTTT. Protein: CAWSVRPAGRVTGELFF.

The chain is built from TRBV2 and TRBJ2-7; 8 bases match TRBD1. V lost 6 bases, J lost 1 base, and 8 bases stayed unmatched. Germline V CDR1 and CDR2: SNHLY, FYNNEI. CDR3 length equals 15 residues. CDR3 DNA sequence: TGTGCCAGCAGCATGACAGGGGTTGCGTCCTACGAGCAGTACTTC. Translated: CASSMTGVASYEQYF.